Sequencing of this TCR beta chain was carried out in a study of blood T cell repertoires in COVID-19. Study background: Sites across the United States, Italy and Spain contributed samples from acute and convalescent COVID-19.

This CDR3 has 16 residues. Per the germline V gene, CDR1 is SGHNT and CDR2 is YYREEE (reference sequence). Trimming at V came to 5 bases and at J to 3 bases, leaving 12 bases not matched to a gene. Generated by immunoSEQ multiplex PCR, the TCRdb table keeps only in-frame clones and is missing some. The sample has 250,000 to 350,000 clones, roughly 83% seen once. This clone is a singleton in its sample. The specimen was peripheral blood. This clonotype originated in a human donor with COVID-19, enrolled during active disease. The donor label of this sample is uncertain. This chain uses TRBV5-4 with TRBJ1-2; TRBD1 agrees at 8 bases. CDR3 DNA sequence: TGTGCCAGCAGTTTAACCGGGACAGGTTTTGACTATGGCTACACCTTC. Its translation is CASSLTGTGFDYGYTF.